This passage covers 24 T cell receptor beta chains from one sample sequenced in a study of blood T cell repertoires in COVID-19. Profiled with immunoSEQ multiplex PCR; TCRdb holds only in-frame clones, not every one. The sample records 150,000 to 200,000 clones, around nine tenths being singletons. Sequencing was carried out using peripheral blood. The receptors derive from a man between 70 and 80 years old with acute or convalescent COVID-19.

The chain combines TRBV19 with TRBJ2-7; tentative D call: TRBD2 (5 bases). Trimming took off 8 bases at V and 5 bases at J, with 25 bases between the two ends. The CDR3 runs to 16 residues. Germline assignment: CDR1 LNHDA and CDR2 SQIVND (reference sequence). CDR3 residues: CASSPGWTRSGDEQYF. The CDR3 DNA reads TGTGCCAGTTCCCCGGGGTGGACCCGTTCCGGCGACGAGCAGTACTTC.

The chain has TRBV5-4 and TRBJ2-1; 8 bases fit TRBD2. The junction had 2 bases not matched to a gene; V was cut back by 0 bases and J by 3 bases. Germline lookup yields CDR1 SGHNT and CDR2 YYREEE (reference sequence). CDR3 length equals 15 residues. The CDR3 DNA sequence: TGTGCCAGCAGCTTGGCCAGCGGGGGCTACAATGAGCAGTTCTTC. It specifies CASSLASGGYNEQFF.

The count of this clone is one. The rearrangement joins TRBV18 to TRBJ2-2; 11 nucleotides align to TRBD1. The CDR3 is made up of 16 amino acids. V was clipped by 3 bases and J by 4 bases; unmatched bases: 4. Per germline, CDR1 KGHSH and CDR2 LQKENI. CDR3 sequence (DNA): TGTGCCAGCTCACCGGCCGGGACAGGGGGCACCGGGGAGCTGTTTTTT. Its protein product is CASSPAGTGGTGELFF.

V is TRBV2 and J is TRBJ1-2, with D uncertain. The CDR3 sequence is 12 residues long. CDR1 and CDR2 (germline): SNHLY, FYNNEI. The V end lost 4 bases, the J end lost 8 bases, and 11 bases lay between the germline ends. CDR3 protein: CASSAWTGGYTF. As DNA, the CDR3 is TGTGCCAGCAGTGCCTGGACGGGGGGCTACACCTTC.

The V call is TRBV5-1, the J call TRBJ2-7; 7 bases are a match to TRBD1. Looked up from germline, CDR1 is SGHRS and CDR2 is YFSETQ. The CDR3 covers 14 residues. Germline trimming cut 7 bases from V and 4 bases from J; bases unmatched to any gene: 11. As DNA, the CDR3 is TGCGCCAGCGCCTCCCAGGGGGTGTCGTACGAGCAGTACTTC. This encodes CASASQGVSYEQYF.

This clone was found a few times. The chain uses TRBV5-6 and TRBJ2-7; D remains ambiguous. The CDR3 consists of 8 residues. Germline CDR1 and CDR2: SGHDT and YYEEEE. The CDR3 sequence: CASLEQYF. CDR3 sequence (DNA): TGTGCTTCTCTCGAGCAGTACTTC.

The V and J genes are TRBV30 and TRBJ1-2; 9 bases align to TRBD1. The trim removed 5 bases at V and 9 bases at J, leaving 7 bases unmatched. CDR1 is GTSNPN and CDR2 is SVGIG in the germline V gene (reference sequence). The CDR3 sequence is 12 residues long. The chain's CDR3 is CAWAPGQGRYTF. The CDR3 bases are TGTGCCTGGGCGCCGGGACAGGGCCGCTACACCTTC. The whole variable domain, filled in from reference TRBV30 and TRBJ1-2, reads SQTIHQWPATLVQPVGSPLSLECTVEGTSNPNLYWYRQAAGRGLQLLFYSVGIGQISSEVPQNLSASRPQDRQFILSSKKLLLSDSGFYLCAWAPGQGRYTFGSGTRLTVV.

The gene calls are TRBV13 and TRBJ2-1; D is uncertain. V shed 11 bases and J shed 7 bases, with 21 bases lying between them. There are 14 residues in the CDR3. The germline V gene encodes CDR1 PRHDT and CDR2 FYEKMQ (reference sequence). CDR3 sequence: CASAVGMQRNEQFF. The DNA for the CDR3 is TGTGCCTCCGCCGTTGGAATGCAGCGAAATGAGCAGTTCTTC.

The rearrangement uses TRBV18 and TRBJ1-6; tentatively, D is TRBD1 (5 bases). V was trimmed by 6 bases and J by 7 bases, leaving 16 bases between them. The CDR3 contains 15 residues. The V gene's germline CDR1 is KGHSH and CDR2 LQKENI. The CDR3 protein is CASSLSTGINSPLHF. In nucleotides, the CDR3 is TGTGCCAGCTCCCTATCTACAGGAATCAATTCACCCCTCCACTTT.

The chain recombines TRBV28 with TRBJ1-5; 10 bases align to TRBD1. J gave up 7 bases and V 2 bases, and 8 bases lay outside the gene matches. Germline V gene lookup returns CDR1 MDHEN and CDR2 SYDVKM. The length of the CDR3 is 16 residues. The CDR3 sequence is CASSLTGQGTGQPQHF. The DNA of the CDR3 is TGTGCCAGCAGTTTAACGGGACAGGGGACGGGGCAGCCCCAGCATTTT.

V and J are TRBV7-9 and TRBJ1-6; D unclear. CDR1 and CDR2 from the germline V gene are SEHNR and FQNEAQ (reference sequence). This CDR3 comprises 13 residues. V was shortened by 5 bases and J by 8 bases, with 10 bases between the two germline ends. CDR3 loop: CASSPQADSPLHF. The CDR3 DNA reads as TGTGCCAGCAGCCCACAAGCGGATTCACCCCTCCACTTT.

The chain couples TRBV10-3 to TRBJ2-7; TRBD1 aligns across 10 bases. Germline V CDR1 and CDR2: ENHRY, SYGVKD. V dropped 0 bases and J dropped 4; count of bases not matched to a gene: 9. The CDR3 is made up of 17 amino acids. CDR3 protein: CAISESGRDRGSYEQYF. CDR3 in DNA: TGTGCCATCAGTGAGTCGGGCCGGGACAGGGGATCTTACGAGCAGTACTTC.

The chain combines TRBV6-6 with TRBJ2-7; tentative D call: TRBD2 (5 bases). Germline CDR1 and CDR2: MNHNY and SVGAGI (reference sequence). Between the trimmed V and J ends, which lost 2 bases and 3 bases, there was a span of 14 bases. CDR3 length: 15 residues. CDR3 coding DNA: TGTGCCAGCAGTTACGCCCGGGGTTCCGACTACGAGCAGTACTTC. This codes for CASSYARGSDYEQYF.

The chain couples TRBV5-4 to TRBJ2-7; 8 positions match TRBD1. The junction had 8 bases not matched to a gene; V was cut back by 4 bases and J by 5 bases. The CDR3 sequence is 14 residues long. Germline V gene sequence: CDR1 SGHNT, CDR2 YYREEE (reference sequence). CDR3 in amino acids: CASSPGQGMHEQYF. CDR3 in DNA: TGTGCCAGCAGCCCTGGACAGGGCATGCACGAGCAGTACTTC.

The chain combines TRBV27 with TRBJ2-7, with 8 bases fitting TRBD1. The trim removed 5 bases at V and 4 bases at J, leaving 4 bases unmatched. Germline V gene lookup returns CDR1 MNHEY and CDR2 SMNVEV (reference sequence). The CDR3 covers 13 residues. The CDR3 region has the DNA TGTGCCAGCAGTATACAGGGGGGATACGAGCAGTACTTC. Translated, it gives CASSIQGGYEQYF.

This clone was counted at least ten times. The rearrangement joins TRBV19 to TRBJ2-7; D may be TRBD2 (5 bases). The CDR3 totals 16 residues. Trimming pared 9 bases from V and 2 bases from J, leaving 23 bases between. Germline V gene lookup returns CDR1 LNHDA and CDR2 SQIVND (reference sequence). CDR3 sequence reads: CASAPSDYSRAYEQYF. CDR3 coding DNA: TGTGCCAGCGCCCCCTCAGACTACTCGAGGGCCTACGAGCAGTACTTC.

The chain uses TRBV7-9 and TRBJ2-2; 8 bases are shared with TRBD1. The CDR3 runs 15 residues. V was clipped by 3 bases and J by 7 bases; unmatched bases: 7. The germline V gene encodes CDR1 SEHNR and CDR2 FQNEAQ (reference sequence). The CDR3 nucleotides read TGTGCCAGCAGCTTTTGGCAGGGGGCGCACGGGGAGCTGTTTTTT. Its protein is CASSFWQGAHGELFF.

This chain links TRBV5-6 with TRBJ1-4; 8 bases map to TRBD1. CDR3 length equals 15 residues. V shed 3 bases and J 4 bases; nucleotides not matched to a gene: 5. Germline CDR1 is SGHDT and CDR2 is YYEEEE. CDR3 in amino acids: CASSSWTGYNEKLFF. The CDR3, as DNA: TGTGCCAGCAGCTCATGGACAGGGTATAATGAAAAACTGTTTTTT. Variable domain in full (rest from reference TRBV5-6 and TRBJ1-4): DAGVTQSPTHLIKTRGQQVTLRCSPKSGHDTVSWYQQALGQGPQFIFQYYEEEERQRGNFPDRFSGHQFPNYSSELNVNALLLGDSALYLCASSSWTGYNEKLFFGSGTQLSVL.

The genes are TRBV5-5 and TRBJ2-7; D remains ambiguous. V was cut by 2 bases and J by 0 bases, with 9 bases left in between. This CDR3 spans 14 amino acids. The germline V gene has CDR1 SGHKS and CDR2 YYEKEE (reference sequence). The CDR3 nucleotides are TGTGCCAGCAGCTTCTCGGGTTTCTCCTACGAGCAGTACTTC. Amino acids: CASSFSGFSYEQYF. Together with reference TRBV5-5 and TRBJ2-7, the CDR3 gives the full variable domain: DAGVTQSPTHLIKTRGQQVTLRCSPISGHKSVSWYQQVLGQGPQFIFQYYEKEERGRGNFPDRFSARQFPNYSSELNVNALLLGDSALYLCASSFSGFSYEQYFGPGTRLTVT.

The chain links TRBV28 to TRBJ1-2; the D gene is possibly TRBD1 (5 bases). Germline CDR1 is MDHEN and CDR2 is SYDVKM. Trimming cost V 3 bases and J 4 bases, with 15 bases left between them. There are 15 residues in the CDR3. In nucleotides, the CDR3 is TGTGCCAGCAGTTTTAGGGGTGTCAGCGCCTATGGCTACACCTTC. It codes for CASSFRGVSAYGYTF.

This chain's CDR3 is CASSFGVQETQYF. Written as DNA, the CDR3 is TGCGCCAGCAGCTTCGGGGTCCAAGAGACCCAGTACTTC. This sequence joins TRBV4-3 and TRBJ2-5; D may be TRBD2 (5 bases). Between the trimmed V and J ends, which lost 5 bases and 1 base, there was a span of 8 bases. Germline loops: CDR1 LGHNA, CDR2 YSLEER. This CDR3 contains 13 residues.

The chain is built from TRBV7-9 and TRBJ1-4, with 9 bases fitting TRBD1. The CDR3 is 16 residues long. Trimming removed 4 bases from V and 8 bases from J; junction bases left unmatched: 11. CDR1 is SEHNR, CDR2 FQNEAQ, per germline (reference sequence). The CDR3 coding sequence is TGTGCCAGCAGCTCTTCCCGGGACAGGGCGCGAGAAAAACTGTTTTTT. It encodes CASSSSRDRAREKLFF.

The chain uses TRBV19 and TRBJ2-1; D ambiguous. Germline CDR1 reads LNHDA; CDR2 reads SQIVND (reference sequence). V was cut by 6 bases and J by 7 bases, with 13 bases left in between. The CDR3 length is 13 residues. The CDR3 DNA reads TGTGCCAGTAGCCCCTTTGTTGAGAATGAGCAGTTCTTC. Translation gives CASSPFVENEQFF.

The V and J genes are TRBV14 and TRBJ1-4, with D hard to call. CDR1 SGHDN and CDR2 FVKESK come from the germline V gene. V lost 1 base and J 0 bases, leaving 6 bases between the germline ends. The CDR3 is made up of 15 amino acids. The CDR3 sequence is CASSQVGTTNEKLFF. The CDR3 DNA sequence: TGTGCCAGCAGCCAAGTCGGGACAACTAATGAAAAACTGTTTTTT.